The T cell receptor (beta chain) described here comes from a study of blood T cell repertoires in COVID-19. Germline V gives CDR1 SGDLS, CDR2 YYNGEE. The CDR3 extends over 13 amino acids. J gave up 0 bases and V 5 bases, and 1 base lay outside the gene matches. This clone was seen a few times. Per the original methods: Estimates of nucleated cell counts were drawn from the amplification of reference gene primers. Assay used: immunoSEQ multiplex PCR; TCRdb lists only in-frame clones, some missing. V and J calls and clone size follow that table, whereas D and trimming were derived from the DNA. Among tens of thousands of clones listed, 70% to 90% were seen once.

Specimen: peripheral blood. The receptor was derived from a man aged 30-40 years with acute or convalescent COVID-19. This chain uses TRBV9 with TRBJ2-7, with 8 bases identical to TRBD2. Here the CDR3 reads CASSTSGSYEQYF. The CDR3 DNA follows: TGTGCCAGCAGTACTAGCGGCTCCTACGAGCAGTACTTC.